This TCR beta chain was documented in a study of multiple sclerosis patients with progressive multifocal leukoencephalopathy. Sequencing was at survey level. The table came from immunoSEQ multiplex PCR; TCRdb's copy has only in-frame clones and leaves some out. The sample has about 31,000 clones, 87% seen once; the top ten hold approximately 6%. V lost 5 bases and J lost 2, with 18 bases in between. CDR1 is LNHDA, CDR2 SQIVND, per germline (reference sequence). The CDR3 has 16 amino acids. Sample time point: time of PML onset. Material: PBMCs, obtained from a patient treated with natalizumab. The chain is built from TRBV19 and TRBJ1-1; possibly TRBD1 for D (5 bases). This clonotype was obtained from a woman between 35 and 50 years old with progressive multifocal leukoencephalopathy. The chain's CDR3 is CASSPRVGIGNTEAFF. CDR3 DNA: TGTGCCAGTAGTCCCAGGGTTGGGATCGGAAACACTGAAGCTTTCTTT.